A single sample gave rise to the 32 T cell receptor beta chains below, sequenced in a study of blood T cell repertoires in COVID-19. Produced via immunoSEQ multiplex PCR; TCRdb's table is partial and in-frame only. This sample carries tens of thousands of clones, 75% to 85% of them seen once, and the ten largest clones take 15%. The sample consisted of peripheral blood. The receptors were sampled from a man older than 75 with acute or convalescent COVID-19.

V gene TRBV6-1 combines with J gene TRBJ1-2; no definite D call. Trimming removed 0 bases at V and 7 bases at J, with 21 bases between. The CDR3 is 17 residues long. Germline assignment: CDR1 MNHNS and CDR2 SASEGT. In DNA, the CDR3 is TGTGCCAGCAGTGAAGCCACCATGGGCTTCCCGACCCGTGGCTACACCTTC. Translated, it gives CASSEATMGFPTRGYTF.

The genes are TRBV27 and TRBJ2-3, with D possibly being TRBD1 (6 bases). This CDR3 contains 12 residues. V was cut by 6 bases and J by 9 bases, with 13 bases left in between. Germline V gene data show CDR1 as MNHEY and CDR2 as SMNVEV (reference sequence). DNA of the CDR3: TGTGCCAGCAGACCCCCAGGGGACACGCAGTATTTT. Translation: CASRPPGDTQYF.

The chain recombines TRBV7-2 with TRBJ1-3, with a possible D match to TRBD1 (6 bases). V was pared by 3 bases and J by 0 bases, with 15 bases between. The CDR3 runs 17 residues. Germline V gene data show CDR1 as SGHTA and CDR2 as FQGNSA. The CDR3 loop reads CASSFRQELSSGNTIYF. In DNA form, the CDR3 reads TGTGCCAGCAGCTTTAGACAGGAGTTGAGCTCTGGAAACACCATATATTTT.

This clone was detected only once. This chain links TRBV5-6 with TRBJ1-2; the D gene is possibly TRBD1 (5 bases). CDR1 SGHDT and CDR2 YYEEEE come from the germline V gene. V was cut by 5 bases and J by 4 bases, with 15 bases left in between. The CDR3 loop spans 14 amino acids. CDR3 bases: TGTGCCAGCAGTTCCTCTACAGGCATCTATGGCTACACCTTC. The encoded protein is CASSSSTGIYGYTF.

The rearrangement links TRBV19 to TRBJ2-1; D might be TRBD1 (5 bases). The V end was cut by 8 bases, the J end by 0 bases, with 17 bases between. The CDR3 length is 16 residues. Germline V gene data show CDR1 as LNHDA and CDR2 as SQIVND (reference sequence). The CDR3 bases are TGTGCCAGTCAGTCGAACAGGAGAAGCTCCTACAATGAGCAGTTCTTC. This gives the protein CASQSNRRSSYNEQFF.

This chain connects TRBV6-5 to TRBJ2-5, with 10 bases aligning to TRBD2. The CDR3 spans 13 residues. Germline V CDR1 and CDR2: MNHEY, SVGAGI. After removal of 9 bases from V and 4 bases from J, the junction contained 5 bases not matched to a gene. The CDR3 loop reads CASLLAGTETQYF. In DNA, the CDR3 is TGTGCCAGTTTACTAGCGGGGACAGAGACCCAGTACTTC.

This clone is a singleton in its sample. The chain carries TRBV6-1 and TRBJ1-5, with D tentatively TRBD1 (5 bases). Germline lookup yields CDR1 MNHNS and CDR2 SASEGT. V shed 2 bases and J shed 6 bases, with 8 bases lying between them. The CDR3 is made up of 13 amino acids. The CDR3 sequence is CASSEHRFQPQHF. Written as DNA, the CDR3 is TGTGCCAGCAGTGAACACAGGTTTCAGCCCCAGCATTTT.

This clone has more than one count but fewer than ten. The chain carries TRBV7-2 and TRBJ2-2; TRBD1 matches at 7 bases. The CDR3 spans 17 residues. Germline V lookup: CDR1 SGHTA, CDR2 FQGNSA. The V segment lost 2 bases and the J segment 5 bases; nucleotides outside the gene matches: 11. The CDR3 DNA follows: TGTGCCAGCAGCTTAAGAGGGGGCGCGTCATCAACCGGGGAGCTGTTTTTT. Encoded protein: CASSLRGGASSTGELFF.

The rearrangement links TRBV5-4 to TRBJ1-6; TRBD1 matches at 9 bases. CDR1 and CDR2 from the germline V gene are SGHNT and YYREEE (reference sequence). J gave up 7 bases and V 3 bases, and 5 bases lay outside the gene matches. The CDR3 loop spans 15 amino acids. The CDR3: CASSSRDRGNSPLHF. CDR3 coding DNA: TGTGCCAGCAGCTCCCGCGACAGGGGGAATTCACCCCTCCACTTT.

This chain uses TRBV3-1 (or the pseudogene TRBV3-2) with TRBJ2-1; 9 nucleotides agree with TRBD1. J lost 10 bases, V lost 1 base, and 8 bases had no gene match. The germline CDR1 and CDR2 sequences are LGHDT and YNNKEL (reference sequence). The CDR3 has 15 residues. The CDR3 DNA follows: TGTGCCAGCAGCCAAGGGGACAGGGTGGTAGGGGAGCAGTTCTTC. This gives the protein CASSQGDRVVGEQFF.

The chain employs TRBV5-4 and TRBJ1-3; the D is unclear. The CDR3 is 12 residues long. Trimming took off 2 bases at V and 3 bases at J, with 3 bases between the two ends. Looked up from germline, CDR1 is SGHNT and CDR2 is YYREEE (reference sequence). The CDR3: CASSFGGNTIYF. CDR3 DNA sequence: TGTGCCAGCAGCTTCGGTGGAAACACCATATATTTT.

This chain connects TRBV6-5 to TRBJ1-6; 7 nucleotides line up with TRBD1. J was trimmed by 5 bases and V by 7 bases; bases with no gene match: 8. The CDR3 has 15 residues. Per the germline V gene, CDR1 is MNHEY and CDR2 is SVGAGI. The DNA for the CDR3 is TGTGCCAGCATCAAATTACAGGGGCATAATTCACCCCTCCACTTT. Translated: CASIKLQGHNSPLHF.

The rearrangement joins TRBV7-9 to TRBJ1-4, with TRBD1 matching 10 bases. This CDR3 is built from 15 residues. Germline loops: CDR1 SEHNR, CDR2 FQNEAQ (reference sequence). V lost 5 bases and J lost 8; bases outside the gene matches: 8. This CDR3 reads CASSPHPGQGEKLFF. The CDR3 region has the DNA TGTGCCAGCAGCCCCCACCCGGGACAGGGGGAAAAACTGTTTTTT.

The CDR3 here is CASSQGGQGHTGELFF. The CDR3 nucleotides are TGCGCCAGCAGTCAGGGGGGACAGGGCCACACCGGGGAGCTGTTTTTT. V gene TRBV23-1 combines with J gene TRBJ2-2; 9 bases match TRBD1. TRBV23-1 is an open reading frame whose function is uncertain. CDR3 length: 16 amino acids. The trim removed 3 bases at V and 3 bases at J, leaving 5 bases unmatched.

The rearrangement uses TRBV29-1 and TRBJ2-1, with D maybe TRBD2 (6 bases). Germline V CDR1 and CDR2: SQVTM, ANQGSEA. Trimming removed 6 bases from V and 11 bases from J, with 26 bases in between. The CDR3 extends over 15 amino acids. The CDR3 sequence: CSVPPGLLGVGQQFF. The CDR3 bases are TGCAGCGTACCGCCGGGACTTCTGGGGGTCGGGCAGCAGTTCTTC.

The chain joins TRBV7-9 to TRBJ2-7; D is uncertain. CDR3 length: 12 amino acids. Trimming removed 5 bases from V and 3 bases from J, with 8 bases in between. Per germline, CDR1 SEHNR and CDR2 FQNEAQ (reference sequence). DNA of the CDR3: TGTGCCAGCAGCCGACTTTTCTACGAGCAGTACTTC. Translating it yields CASSRLFYEQYF.

This sequence joins TRBV30 and TRBJ2-3; the match to TRBD2 covers 9 bases. Looked up from germline, CDR1 is GTSNPN and CDR2 is SVGIG (reference sequence). Trimming removed 2 bases from V and 0 bases from J; junction bases left unmatched: 6. The CDR3 is 16 amino acids. This chain's CDR3 is CAWSLTSGTSTDTQYF. The CDR3 DNA sequence: TGTGCCTGGAGTCTGACTAGCGGAACTAGCACAGATACGCAGTATTTT.

DNA of the CDR3: TGTGCCAGCAGCCAAGCCAGGGGAAACTCGAAACTGTTTTTT. Translated: CASSQARGNSKLFF. This chain links TRBV3-1 (or the pseudogene TRBV3-2) with TRBJ1-4; a possible D gene is TRBD1 (6 bases). Germline CDR1 is LGHDT and CDR2 is YNNKEL (reference sequence). The CDR3 loop spans 14 amino acids. The V end was cut by 1 base, the J end by 11 bases, with 14 bases between.

The chain couples TRBV19 to TRBJ1-3, with 7 positions matching TRBD1. CDR3 size: 15 residues. V was clipped by 7 bases and J by 1 base; unmatched bases: 7. Germline-derived CDR1 and CDR2 are LNHDA and SQIVND (reference sequence). The CDR3: CASTAGGLSGNTIYF. As DNA, the CDR3 is TGTGCCAGTACCGCAGGGGGGCTATCTGGAAACACCATATATTTT. Full variable domain (outside the CDR3, taken from reference TRBV19 and TRBJ1-3): DGGITQSPKYLFRKEGQNVTLSCEQNLNHDAMYWYRQDPGQGLRLIYYSQIVNDFQKGDIAEGYSVSREKKESFPLTVTSAQKNPTAFYLCASTAGGLSGNTIYFGEGSWLTVV.

In this sample, this clone turned up many times. The rearrangement joins TRBV10-1 to TRBJ2-7; 7 bases align to TRBD1. Germline CDR1 reads WNHNN; CDR2 reads SYGVQD (reference sequence). V dropped 2 bases and J dropped 2; count of bases not matched to a gene: 0. This CDR3 is 13 amino acids long. The CDR3 region is CASSEGTAYEQYF. CDR3 bases: TGCGCCAGCAGTGAGGGGACAGCCTACGAGCAGTACTTC.

This chain joins TRBV7-2 and TRBJ1-1; TRBD1 agrees at 10 bases. From germline, CDR1 is SGHTA and CDR2 FQGNSA. V trimming: 3 bases; J trimming: 5 bases; junction bases outside the gene matches: 6. The CDR3 has 15 amino acids. The CDR3 loop is CASSLIGQGVTEAFF. CDR3 nucleotides: TGTGCCAGCAGCTTGATTGGACAGGGGGTTACTGAAGCTTTCTTT.

The chain carries TRBV6-5 and TRBJ1-4; 10 bases are shared with TRBD1. The CDR3 consists of 14 residues. V lost 6 bases to trimming and J lost 8 bases; unmatched junction nucleotides: 6. Per germline, CDR1 MNHEY and CDR2 SVGAGI. CDR3 nucleotides: TGTGCCAGCAGAAGCCCGGGACAGGGGGAAAAACTGTTTTTT. Translation gives CASRSPGQGEKLFF.

Only a few counts were recorded for this clone. The genes are TRBV18 and TRBJ2-5; 8 bases are a match to TRBD1. The CDR3 sequence is 15 residues long. CDR1 is KGHSH, CDR2 LQKENI, per germline. V was pared by 5 bases and J by 3 bases, with 8 bases of the junction left unmatched. The CDR3 coding sequence is TGTGCCAGCTCAACCACCGGGACAGGCGAAGAGACCCAGTACTTC. Its protein product is CASSTTGTGEETQYF.

The V and J genes are TRBV6-5 and TRBJ2-5; D gene uncertain. CDR1 is MNHEY and CDR2 is SVGAGI in the germline V gene. Trimming left V 6 bases short and J 0 bases short, with 14 bases between. The length of the CDR3 is 15 residues. DNA of the CDR3: TGTGCCAGCAGAGGTGGGCAGACCTACCAAGAGACCCAGTACTTC. It translates to CASRGGQTYQETQYF.

The chain employs TRBV5-1 and TRBJ1-2; D is uncertain. Germline V lookup: CDR1 SGHRS, CDR2 YFSETQ. This CDR3 region has 16 residues. V gave up 5 bases and J gave up 7 bases, with 24 bases separating them. The CDR3 region has the DNA TGCGCCAGCAGACCCTCCGGGGAGGCCCTGGAAGGTGGCTACACCTTC. Protein product: CASRPSGEALEGGYTF.

This clone was seen just once. The V call is TRBV6-6, the J call TRBJ1-1; D not certain. Germline V gene data show CDR1 as MNHNY and CDR2 as SVGAGI (reference sequence). The CDR3 totals 16 residues. V shed 4 bases and J shed 2 bases, with 17 bases lying between them. CDR3 sequence (DNA): TGTGCCAGCAGTTCAATCGCTGCGGTTACAAACACTGAAGCTTTCTTT. Translated: CASSSIAAVTNTEAFF.

This clone showed up many times. V usage is TRBV9 and J usage is TRBJ2-2; 7 bases match TRBD1. This CDR3 comprises 14 residues. In germline, CDR1 is SGDLS, CDR2 YYNGEE. V gave up 7 bases and J gave up 3 bases; unmatched junction bases: 6. The CDR3 nucleotides are TGTGCCAGCGGTCCGGGACAGCACACCGGGGAGCTGTTTTTT. This sequence encodes CASGPGQHTGELFF.

The V gene is TRBV19, the J gene TRBJ2-3; TRBD2 aligns across 7 bases. Looked up from germline, CDR1 is LNHDA and CDR2 is SQIVND (reference sequence). The CDR3 extends over 15 amino acids. Trimming at V came to 0 bases and at J to 1 base, leaving 1 base not matched to a gene. The CDR3 loop reads CASSIEAGGTDTQYF. The CDR3 bases are TGTGCCAGTAGTATAGAGGCGGGAGGCACAGATACGCAGTATTTT. Based on the CDR3 plus reference TRBV19 and TRBJ2-3, the full variable domain is DGGITQSPKYLFRKEGQNVTLSCEQNLNHDAMYWYRQDPGQGLRLIYYSQIVNDFQKGDIAEGYSVSREKKESFPLTVTSAQKNPTAFYLCASSIEAGGTDTQYFGPGTRLTVL.

This rearrangement joins TRBV30 to TRBJ2-5; possibly TRBD1 for D (6 bases). The CDR3 spans 15 residues. With 0 bases removed from V and 2 bases from J, the gap between germline ends came to 13 bases. The germline CDR1 and CDR2 sequences are GTSNPN and SVGIG (reference sequence). The CDR3 sequence: CAWSVGTHVQETQYF. DNA for the CDR3: TGTGCCTGGAGTGTAGGGACACACGTACAAGAGACCCAGTACTTC.

The V and J genes are TRBV5-6 and TRBJ1-5; D ambiguous. The CDR3 extends over 13 amino acids. CDR1 and CDR2 from the germline V gene are SGHDT and YYEEEE. The V and J ends lost 1 base and 2 bases respectively, with 4 bases between them. The CDR3 loop is CASSLRGNQPQHF. DNA for the CDR3: TGTGCCAGCAGCTTGCGCGGCAATCAGCCCCAGCATTTT. The full variable domain, its missing parts supplied by reference TRBV5-6 and TRBJ1-5, is DAGVTQSPTHLIKTRGQQVTLRCSPKSGHDTVSWYQQALGQGPQFIFQYYEEEERQRGNFPDRFSGHQFPNYSSELNVNALLLGDSALYLCASSLRGNQPQHFGDGTRLSIL.

In DNA form, the CDR3 reads TGCGCCAGTGCGACTAGCGGGGATCAAGAGACCCAGTACTTC. Residues: CASATSGDQETQYF. This chain connects TRBV5-1 to TRBJ2-5, with TRBD2 matching 11 bases. This CDR3 contains 14 residues. Germline loops: CDR1 SGHRS, CDR2 YFSETQ. The trim removed 8 bases at V and 2 bases at J, leaving 5 bases unmatched.

The chain joins TRBV12-5 to TRBJ2-5; TRBD2 agrees at 14 bases. After removal of 4 bases from V and 2 bases from J, the junction contained 6 bases not matched to a gene. The CDR3 runs 17 residues. Germline V gives CDR1 LGHNT, CDR2 FRNRAP. CDR3 coding DNA: TGTGCTAGTGGTTGGGGACTAGCGGGGGCCAAACAAGAGACCCAGTACTTC. Protein sequence: CASGWGLAGAKQETQYF.